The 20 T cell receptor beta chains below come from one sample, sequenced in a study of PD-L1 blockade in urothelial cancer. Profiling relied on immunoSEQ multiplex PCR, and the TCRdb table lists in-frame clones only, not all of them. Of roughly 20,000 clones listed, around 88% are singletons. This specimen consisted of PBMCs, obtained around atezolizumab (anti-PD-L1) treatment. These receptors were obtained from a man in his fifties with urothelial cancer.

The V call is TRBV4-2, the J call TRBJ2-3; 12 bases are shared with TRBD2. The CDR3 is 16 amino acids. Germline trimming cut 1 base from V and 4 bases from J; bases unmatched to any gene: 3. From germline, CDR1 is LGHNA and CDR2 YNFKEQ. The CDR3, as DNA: TGTGCCAGCAGCCAAGGGTCTAGCGGGGGGGCAGATACGCAGTATTTT. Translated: CASSQGSSGGADTQYF.

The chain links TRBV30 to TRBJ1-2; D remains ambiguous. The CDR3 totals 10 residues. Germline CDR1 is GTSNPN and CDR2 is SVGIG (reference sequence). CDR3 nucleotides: TGTGCTGCCCGGGTGCAGGGCTACACCTTC. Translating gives CAARVQGYTF.

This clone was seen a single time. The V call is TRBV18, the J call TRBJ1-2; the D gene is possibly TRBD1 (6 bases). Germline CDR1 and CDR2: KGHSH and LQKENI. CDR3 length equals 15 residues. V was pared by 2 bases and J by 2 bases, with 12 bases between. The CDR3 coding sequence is TGTGCCAGCTCACCAGGACAGAACAGCAACTATGGCTACACCTTC. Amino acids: CASSPGQNSNYGYTF.

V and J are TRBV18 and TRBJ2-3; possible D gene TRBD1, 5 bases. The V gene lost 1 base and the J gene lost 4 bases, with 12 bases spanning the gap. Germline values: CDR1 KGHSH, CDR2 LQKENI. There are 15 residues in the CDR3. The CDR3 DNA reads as TGTGCCAGCTCACCACACCACAGGACGTCAGATACGCAGTATTTT. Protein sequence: CASSPHHRTSDTQYF. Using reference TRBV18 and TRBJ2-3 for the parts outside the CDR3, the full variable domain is NAGVMQNPRHLVRRRGQEARLRCSPMKGHSHVYWYRQLPEEGLKFMVYLQKENIIDESGMPKERFSAEFPKEGPSILRIQQVVRGDSAAYFCASSPHHRTSDTQYFGPGTRLTVL.

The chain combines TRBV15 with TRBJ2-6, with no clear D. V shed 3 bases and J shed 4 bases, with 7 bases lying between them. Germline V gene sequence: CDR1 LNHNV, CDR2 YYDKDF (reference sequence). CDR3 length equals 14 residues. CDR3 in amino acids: CATSRLTGANVLTF. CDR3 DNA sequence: TGTGCCACCAGCAGGCTGACAGGGGCCAACGTCCTGACTTTC. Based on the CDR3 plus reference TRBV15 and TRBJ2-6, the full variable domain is DAMVIQNPRYQVTQFGKPVTLSCSQTLNHNVMYWYQQKSSQAPKLLFHYYDKDFNNEADTPDNFQSRRPNTSFCFLDIRSPGLGDTAMYLCATSRLTGANVLTFGAGSRLTVL.

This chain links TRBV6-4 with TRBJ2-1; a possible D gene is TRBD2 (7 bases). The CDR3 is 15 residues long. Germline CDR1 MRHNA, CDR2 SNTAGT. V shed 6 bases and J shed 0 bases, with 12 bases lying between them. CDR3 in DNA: TGTGCCAGCAGCCGGGGGGACATCTCCTACAATGAGCAGTTCTTC. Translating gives CASSRGDISYNEQFF.

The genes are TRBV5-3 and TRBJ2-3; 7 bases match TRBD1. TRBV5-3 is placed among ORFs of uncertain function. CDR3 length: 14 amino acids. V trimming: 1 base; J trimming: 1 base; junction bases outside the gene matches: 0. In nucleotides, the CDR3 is TGTGCCAGAAGCTTGCAGGGGGGCACAGATACGCAGTATTTT. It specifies CARSLQGGTDTQYF.

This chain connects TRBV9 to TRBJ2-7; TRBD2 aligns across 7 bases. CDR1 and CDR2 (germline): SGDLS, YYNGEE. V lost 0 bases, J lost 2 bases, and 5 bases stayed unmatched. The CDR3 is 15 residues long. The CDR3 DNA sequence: TGTGCCAGCAGCGTAGGGGGCGGGAGTCCCTACGAGCAGTACTTC. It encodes CASSVGGGSPYEQYF.

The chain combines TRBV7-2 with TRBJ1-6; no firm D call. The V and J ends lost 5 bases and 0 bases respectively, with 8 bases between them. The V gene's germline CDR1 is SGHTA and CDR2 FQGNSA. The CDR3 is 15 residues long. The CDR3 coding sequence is TGTGCCAGCAGCCGAGATAGCTCCTATAATTCACCCCTCCACTTT. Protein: CASSRDSSYNSPLHF.

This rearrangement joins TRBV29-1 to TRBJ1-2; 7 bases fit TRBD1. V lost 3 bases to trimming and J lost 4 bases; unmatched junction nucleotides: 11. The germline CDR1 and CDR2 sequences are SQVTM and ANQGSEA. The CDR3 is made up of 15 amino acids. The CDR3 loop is CSVEGDRDSSYGYTF. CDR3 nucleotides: TGCAGCGTTGAGGGGGATAGGGACAGTAGCTATGGCTACACCTTC.

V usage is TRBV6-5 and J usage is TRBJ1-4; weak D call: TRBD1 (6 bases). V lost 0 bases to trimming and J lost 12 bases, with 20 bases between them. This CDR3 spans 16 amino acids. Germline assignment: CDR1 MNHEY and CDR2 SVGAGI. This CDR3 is CASSYSGLPDRKELFF. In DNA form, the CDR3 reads TGTGCCAGCAGTTACTCGGGACTACCCGACAGGAAGGAACTGTTTTTT.

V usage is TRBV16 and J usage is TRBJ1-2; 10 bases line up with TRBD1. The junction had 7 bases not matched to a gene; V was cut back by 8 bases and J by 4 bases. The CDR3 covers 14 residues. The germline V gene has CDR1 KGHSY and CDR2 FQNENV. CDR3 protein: CASGGQGISYGYTF. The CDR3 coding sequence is TGTGCCAGCGGGGGACAGGGGATCAGCTATGGCTACACCTTC.

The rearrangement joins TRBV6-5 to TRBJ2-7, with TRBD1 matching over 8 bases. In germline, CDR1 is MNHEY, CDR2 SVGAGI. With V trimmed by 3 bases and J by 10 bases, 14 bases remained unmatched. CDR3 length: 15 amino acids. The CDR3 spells CASSYSLWSGGDQYF. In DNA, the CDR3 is TGTGCCAGCAGTTATTCGCTGTGGTCAGGGGGCGATCAGTACTTC.

The CDR3 region is CASSLLTTSTDTQYF. The CDR3 DNA reads as TGTGCCAGCAGTTTATTGACGACTAGCACAGATACGCAGTATTTT. The chain combines TRBV27 with TRBJ2-3; D is unresolved. This CDR3 is built from 15 residues. V dropped 1 base and J dropped 0 bases, with 8 bases sitting between them. CDR1 is MNHEY and CDR2 is SMNVEV in the germline V gene (reference sequence).

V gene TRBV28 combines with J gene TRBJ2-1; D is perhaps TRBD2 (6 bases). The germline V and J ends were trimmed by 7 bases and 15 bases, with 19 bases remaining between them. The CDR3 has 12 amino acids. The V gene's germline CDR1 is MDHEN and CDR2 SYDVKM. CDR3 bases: TGTGCCAGCAACCCCCCGGAGGGGACCACGTTCTTC. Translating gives CASNPPEGTTFF.

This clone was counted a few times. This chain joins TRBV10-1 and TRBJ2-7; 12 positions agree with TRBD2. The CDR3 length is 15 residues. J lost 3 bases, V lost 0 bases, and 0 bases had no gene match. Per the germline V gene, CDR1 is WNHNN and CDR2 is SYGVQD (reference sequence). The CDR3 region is CASSESTSGGYEQYF. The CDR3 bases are TGCGCCAGCAGTGAGTCGACTAGCGGGGGCTACGAGCAGTACTTC.

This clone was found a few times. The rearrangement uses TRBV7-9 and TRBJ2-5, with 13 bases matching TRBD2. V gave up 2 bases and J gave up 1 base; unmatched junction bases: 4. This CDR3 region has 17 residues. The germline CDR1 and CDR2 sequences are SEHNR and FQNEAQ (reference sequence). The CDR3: CASSLQTSGGIQETQYF. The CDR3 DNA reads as TGTGCCAGCAGCTTACAGACTAGCGGGGGGATCCAAGAGACCCAGTACTTC.

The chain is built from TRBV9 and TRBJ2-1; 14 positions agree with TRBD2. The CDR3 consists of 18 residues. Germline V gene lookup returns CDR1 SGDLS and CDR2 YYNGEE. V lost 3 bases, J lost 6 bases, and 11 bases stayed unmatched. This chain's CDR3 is CASSARLAGGPLSNEQFF. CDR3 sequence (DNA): TGTGCCAGCAGCGCCAGACTAGCGGGAGGGCCCTTGTCCAATGAGCAGTTCTTC.

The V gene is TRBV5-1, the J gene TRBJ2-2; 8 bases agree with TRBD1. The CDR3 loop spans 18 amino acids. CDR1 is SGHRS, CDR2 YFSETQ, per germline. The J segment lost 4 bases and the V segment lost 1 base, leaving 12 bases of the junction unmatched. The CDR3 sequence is CASSLWDRSIPGTGELFF. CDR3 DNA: TGCGCCAGCAGCTTGTGGGACAGGTCTATACCTGGCACCGGGGAGCTGTTTTTT.

CDR3 in amino acids: CASSTSRGAYEQFF. The CDR3 DNA sequence: TGTGCCAGCAGCACAAGTCGGGGGGCGTATGAGCAGTTCTTC. The chain uses TRBV19 and TRBJ2-1, with D maybe TRBD2 (7 bases). The CDR3 is 14 amino acids. Trimming took 9 bases from V and 8 from J, leaving 20 bases between them. Germline CDR1 LNHDA, CDR2 SQIVND (reference sequence). Together with reference TRBV19 and TRBJ2-1, the CDR3 gives the full variable domain: DGGITQSPKYLFRKEGQNVTLSCEQNLNHDAMYWYRQDPGQGLRLIYYSQIVNDFQKGDIAEGYSVSREKKESFPLTVTSAQKNPTAFYLCASSTSRGAYEQFFGPGTRLTVL.